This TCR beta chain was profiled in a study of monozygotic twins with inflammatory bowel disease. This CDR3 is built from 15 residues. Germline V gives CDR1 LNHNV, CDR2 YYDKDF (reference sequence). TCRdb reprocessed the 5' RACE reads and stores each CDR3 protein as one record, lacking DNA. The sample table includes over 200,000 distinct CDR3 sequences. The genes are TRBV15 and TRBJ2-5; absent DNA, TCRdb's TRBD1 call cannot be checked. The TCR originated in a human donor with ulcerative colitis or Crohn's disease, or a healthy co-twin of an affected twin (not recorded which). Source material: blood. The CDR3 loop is CATSQGDLNVETQYF.